Listed below are T cell receptor beta chains from one sample, sequenced in a study of T cell responses to AZD1222 COVID-19 vaccine. Some clones are missing from TCRdb's copy, which holds only in-frame ones; the method was immunoSEQ multiplex PCR. The top ten hold about 9% of the sample, which has more than 150,000 clones, around 93% seen once. The sequencing here drew on peripheral blood, taken on day 0 of AZD1222 vaccination. These receptors were collected from an adult in good health. Each CDR3 is given with its conserved first and last residue.

V gene: TRBV19
J gene: TRBJ1-2
CDR3 protein: CASSSGTHESYGYTF

V gene: TRBV6-2/TRBV6-3
J gene: TRBJ2-1
CDR3 protein: CASSYPIGLAGEQFF

V gene: TRBV5-4
J gene: TRBJ2-1
CDR3 protein: CASSLLVGAGTYNEQFF

V gene: TRBV13
J gene: TRBJ1-2
CDR3 protein: CASSFVSGKRLYGYTF

V gene: TRBV28
J gene: TRBJ1-4
CDR3 protein: CASSFILGGNEKLFF

V gene: TRBV19
J gene: TRBJ2-3
CDR3 protein: CASSPFEGRASTDTQYF

V gene: TRBV7-3
J gene: TRBJ2-2
CDR3 protein: CASSSGAAGELFF

V gene: TRBV5-1
J gene: TRBJ1-1
CDR3 protein: CASSSLEQDKDTEAFF

V gene: TRBV7-9
J gene: TRBJ1-1
CDR3 protein: CASSDYRGQRNTEAFF

V gene: TRBV4-1
J gene: TRBJ1-3
CDR3 protein: CASSLLGNTIYF

V gene: TRBV28
J gene: TRBJ1-4
CDR3 protein: CATTWKGPNEKLFF

V gene: TRBV6-5
J gene: TRBJ1-5
CDR3 protein: CASSQSGNQPQHF

V gene: TRBV28
J gene: TRBJ1-2
CDR3 protein: CASSLDDRGYGYTF

V gene: TRBV7-3
J gene: TRBJ2-7
CDR3 protein: CATRPGGQFYEQYF

V gene: TRBV28
J gene: TRBJ1-1
CDR3 protein: CASTPERGRGNTEAFF

V gene: TRBV12-3/TRBV12-4
J gene: TRBJ1-2
CDR3 protein: CASSPLALSGYTF

V gene: TRBV6-1
J gene: TRBJ2-1
CDR3 protein: CASSERGGGSMDEQFF

V gene: TRBV6-5
J gene: TRBJ2-5
CDR3 protein: CAIPERGQETQYF

V gene: TRBV7-9
J gene: TRBJ1-2
CDR3 protein: CASSATGGVYGYTF

V gene: TRBV5-4
J gene: TRBJ1-2
CDR3 protein: CASSSTGGGYGYTF

V gene: TRBV19
J gene: TRBJ1-3
CDR3 protein: CASSPMVGPGNTIYF

V gene: TRBV11-2
J gene: TRBJ2-7
CDR3 protein: CASSWLAFPYEQYF

V gene: TRBV2
J gene: TRBJ2-7
CDR3 protein: CASTPGSGIYEQYF

V gene: TRBV30
J gene: TRBJ1-6
CDR3 protein: CAWSLGGDSPLHF

V gene: TRBV4-1
J gene: TRBJ1-2
CDR3 protein: CASSQVGSAVNYGYTF

V gene: TRBV18
J gene: TRBJ1-2
CDR3 protein: CASTVPGGANYGYTF

V gene: TRBV7-2
J gene: TRBJ1-1
CDR3 protein: CASSLEGITSAEAFF

V gene: TRBV6-5
J gene: TRBJ2-7
CDR3 protein: CASRTGFYEQYF

V gene: TRBV5-4
J gene: TRBJ1-4
CDR3 protein: CASSPGGFNEKLFF

V gene: TRBV11-2
J gene: TRBJ2-2
CDR3 protein: CASSFGLGRNTGELFF

V gene: TRBV7-3
J gene: TRBJ1-6
CDR3 protein: CASSLRQSSPLHF

V gene: TRBV6-1
J gene: TRBJ2-1
CDR3 protein: CASSEYGQRTYNEQFF

V gene: TRBV9
J gene: TRBJ2-7
CDR3 protein: CASSDGQGSLTYEQYF

V gene: TRBV20-1
J gene: TRBJ1-5
CDR3 protein: CSASPSDYSNQPQHF

V gene: TRBV7-3
J gene: TRBJ2-1
CDR3 protein: CASSSGTGQFF

V gene: TRBV5-4
J gene: TRBJ1-2
CDR3 protein: CASSETANYGYTF

V gene: TRBV7-9
J gene: TRBJ2-2
CDR3 protein: CASSLYPTGELFF

V gene: TRBV29-1
J gene: TRBJ1-2
CDR3 protein: CSVLPTEYGYTF

V gene: TRBV19
J gene: TRBJ1-1
CDR3 protein: CASSRSMAGAVNTEAFF

V gene: TRBV7-8
J gene: TRBJ2-6
CDR3 protein: CASSLGLPSGANVLTF